Included here is one T cell receptor (beta chain) sequence, with context. These data originate in a study of identical twins. The CDR3 runs 15 residues. V was pared by 6 bases and J by 5 bases, with 11 bases of the junction left unmatched. TCRdb redid the calling of the 5' RACE reads with MiXCR, one entry per CDR3 protein. This sample yields 1.5 million to 2 million distinct CDR3 sequences, of which about 32% are seen a single time; approximately 0.29% belongs to the top ten. The material sequenced was cord blood. V is TRBV12-3 or TRBV12-4 and J is TRBJ2-5, with 8 bases aligning to TRBD1. This clonotype was sampled from a newborn girl in good health. The CDR3 sequence: CASSPDRGRGETQYF. The CDR3 coding sequence is TGTGCCAGCAGCCCTGACAGGGGAAGGGGTGAGACCCAGTACTTC.